This entry lists 24 T cell receptor beta chains sequenced from one sample in a study of T cell responses to AZD1222 COVID-19 vaccine (dated by TCRdb to 2020 to 2022). What the time point label conveys for this sample: about 28 days (+/-7) after the second vaccine dose. Preparation of the library involved the immunoSEQ multiplex PCR assay. The clones in this table, taken by TCRdb from immuneACCESS, are in-frame only. Not every clone is retained; where verified, under half of the shortfall comes from an unresolved V gene, and the cause of the rest is unknown. A total of around 46,000 clones appear in this sample, approximately 89% of them only once. Less than 6% of the sample goes to the ten largest clones. The sample consisted of peripheral blood, taken 28 days after the second AZD1222 dose. These receptors came from an adult who received the AZD1222 COVID-19 vaccine.

The chain uses TRBV7-2 and TRBJ1-3; possible D gene TRBD1, 5 bases. V was shortened by 1 base and J by 0 bases, with 10 bases between the two germline ends. Germline CDR1 SGHTA, CDR2 FQGNSA. This CDR3 spans 16 amino acids. CDR3 coding DNA: TGTGCCAGCAGCTTAGGGGGACGGGTCTCTGGAAACACCATATATTTT. It encodes CASSLGGRVSGNTIYF.

The chain combines TRBV19 with TRBJ2-3; D is possibly TRBD2 (5 bases). The CDR3 has 15 residues. Germline CDR1 LNHDA, CDR2 SQIVND (reference sequence). V lost 8 bases to trimming and J lost 1 base, with 16 bases between them. Here the CDR3 reads CASAVWGVGTDTQYF. The CDR3 nucleotides read TGTGCCAGTGCGGTCTGGGGAGTCGGCACAGATACGCAGTATTTT.

This clone was detected a few times. The V gene is TRBV4-2, the J gene TRBJ2-7; TRBD2 is a possible D gene (6 bases). The V gene's germline CDR1 is LGHNA and CDR2 YNFKEQ. The CDR3 has 14 amino acids. The ends were cut back, 1 base at V and 7 bases at J, with 14 bases in the middle. This CDR3 is CASSQVYNRGEQYF. The CDR3, as DNA: TGTGCCAGCAGCCAAGTATATAATCGGGGGGAGCAGTACTTC.

V is TRBV19 and J is TRBJ2-3; D call uncertain. Germline loops: CDR1 LNHDA, CDR2 SQIVND (reference sequence). V lost 6 bases to trimming and J lost 5 bases, with 9 bases between them. This CDR3 has 12 amino acids. CDR3 coding DNA: TGTGCCAGTAGGGATTCGGGAGATACGCAGTATTTT. This gives the protein CASRDSGDTQYF. The full variable domain, with the rest looked up from reference TRBV19 and TRBJ2-3, is DGGITQSPKYLFRKEGQNVTLSCEQNLNHDAMYWYRQDPGQGLRLIYYSQIVNDFQKGDIAEGYSVSREKKESFPLTVTSAQKNPTAFYLCASRDSGDTQYFGPGTRLTVL.

The sample holds one count of this clone. V gene TRBV28 combines with J gene TRBJ1-2; no definite D call. Per germline, CDR1 MDHEN and CDR2 SYDVKM. Trimming removed 6 bases at V and 8 bases at J, with 25 bases between. There are 16 residues in the CDR3. CDR3 coding DNA: TGTGCCAGCAGCTCCCCCCTAGGGTTCTTAGAAGGCGGCTACACCTTC. Its protein product is CASSSPLGFLEGGYTF.

The chain uses TRBV7-2 and TRBJ2-7; 7 bases fit TRBD2. V dropped 3 bases and J dropped 2; count of bases not matched to a gene: 7. The V gene's germline CDR1 is SGHTA and CDR2 FQGNSA. This CDR3 is built from 15 residues. DNA of the CDR3: TGTGCCAGCAGCTTTTCGCGGGAGTCCCCCTACGAGCAGTACTTC. Translated, it gives CASSFSRESPYEQYF. The full variable domain, in which reference TRBV7-2 and TRBJ2-7 provide the parts outside the CDR3, is GAGVSQSPSNKVTEKGKDVELRCDPISGHTALYWYRQSLGQGLEFLIYFQGNSAPDKSGLPSDRFSAERTGGSVSTLTIQRTQQEDSAVYLCASSFSRESPYEQYFGPGTRLTVT.

The chain links TRBV4-2 to TRBJ2-7; the match to TRBD1 covers 10 bases. The V segment lost 0 bases and the J segment 4 bases; nucleotides outside the gene matches: 6. There are 16 residues in the CDR3. Germline assignment: CDR1 LGHNA and CDR2 YNFKEQ. CDR3 nucleotide sequence: TGTGCCAGCAGCCAAGATAGGGACAGGGGATCGTACGAGCAGTACTTC. It specifies CASSQDRDRGSYEQYF.

This chain joins TRBV4-1 and TRBJ2-4; D call uncertain. From germline, CDR1 is MGHRA and CDR2 YSYEKL. The V end was cut by 2 bases, the J end by 4 bases, with 9 bases between. The CDR3 runs to 14 residues. CDR3 region: CASSQTYRKNIQYF. The CDR3 DNA reads TGCGCCAGCAGCCAAACGTATAGAAAAAACATTCAGTACTTC.

The CDR3 nucleotides are TGTGCCACCCTGGACGGAGGCTATGGCTACACCTTC. This sequence encodes CATLDGGYGYTF. The chain joins TRBV19 to TRBJ1-2; D unresolved. V gave up 10 bases and J gave up 4 bases, with 13 bases separating them. CDR1 LNHDA and CDR2 SQIVND come from the germline V gene (reference sequence). The CDR3 spans 12 residues.

The genes are TRBV10-3 and TRBJ1-2; 10 bases line up with TRBD1. Germline V CDR1 and CDR2: ENHRY, SYGVKD. V lost 5 bases to trimming and J lost 7 bases; unmatched junction nucleotides: 10. CDR3 length equals 15 residues. CDR3 loop: CAISTSGTGDRGYTF. Here the CDR3 DNA reads TGTGCCATCAGTACATCCGGGACAGGGGACCGTGGCTACACCTTC.

The genes are TRBV4-2 and TRBJ2-3; 8 nucleotides line up with TRBD1. The CDR3 has 15 residues. The junction had 2 bases not matched to a gene; V was cut back by 2 bases and J by 1 base. Germline CDR1 is LGHNA and CDR2 is YNFKEQ. CDR3 nucleotides: TGTGCCAGCAGCCAAACGGGACAGGGCACAGATACGCAGTATTTT. This translates into CASSQTGQGTDTQYF.

V gene TRBV29-1 combines with J gene TRBJ1-2; TRBD1 agrees at 10 bases. Germline V CDR1 and CDR2: SQVTM, ANQGSEA. The CDR3 length is 13 residues. J was trimmed by 7 bases and V by 6 bases; bases with no gene match: 8. The DNA for the CDR3 is TGCAGCGTCGGCTCGACAGGGGGCTTTGGCTACACCTTC. Its translation is CSVGSTGGFGYTF.

This clone was counted a single time. The chain is built from TRBV18 and TRBJ2-7; D call uncertain. CDR3 size: 13 residues. Trimming stripped 5 bases from V and 2 bases from J, with 10 bases between. Looked up from germline, CDR1 is KGHSH and CDR2 is LQKENI. DNA of the CDR3: TGTGCCAGCTCATCCCCCAACCCCTACGAGCAGTACTTC. Translating gives CASSSPNPYEQYF. Using reference TRBV18 and TRBJ2-7 for the parts outside the CDR3, the full variable domain is NAGVMQNPRHLVRRRGQEARLRCSPMKGHSHVYWYRQLPEEGLKFMVYLQKENIIDESGMPKERFSAEFPKEGPSILRIQQVVRGDSAAYFCASSSPNPYEQYFGPGTRLTVT.

The chain carries TRBV6-4 and TRBJ2-5; TRBD2 matches 11 bases. CDR3 length equals 15 residues. The junction had 7 bases not matched to a gene; V was cut back by 6 bases and J by 4 bases. Looked up from germline, CDR1 is MRHNA and CDR2 is SNTAGT. In DNA form, the CDR3 reads TGTGCCAGCAGCGCCCGTAGCGGGGGGGTAGAGACCCAGTACTTC. It translates to CASSARSGGVETQYF.

The chain uses TRBV13 and TRBJ1-1, with TRBD1 identical over 9 bases. Germline CDR1 PRHDT, CDR2 FYEKMQ (reference sequence). This CDR3 is built from 15 residues. Unmatched junction bases numbered 11, after V lost 3 bases and J lost 9 bases. The chain's CDR3 is CASSLRAGTGYQAFF. Here the CDR3 DNA reads TGTGCCAGCAGCTTGAGGGCCGGGACAGGGTATCAAGCTTTCTTT. The full variable domain, rest sourced from reference TRBV13 and TRBJ1-1, is AAGVIQSPRHLIKEKRETATLKCYPIPRHDTVYWYQQGPGQDPQFLISFYEKMQSDKGSIPDRFSAQQFSDYHSELNMSSLELGDSALYFCASSLRAGTGYQAFFGQGTRLTVV.

A single count supports this clone. V and J are TRBV10-3 and TRBJ1-1; 10 nucleotides agree with TRBD1. This CDR3 is 15 amino acids long. The trim removed 6 bases at V and 1 base at J, leaving 5 bases unmatched. CDR1 ENHRY and CDR2 SYGVKD come from the germline V gene. The CDR3 loop reads CAIRGWDRGNTEAFF. CDR3 DNA: TGTGCCATCAGAGGTTGGGACAGGGGGAACACTGAAGCTTTCTTT.

This rearrangement joins TRBV5-4 to TRBJ2-5; the D is unclear. V was cut by 4 bases and J by 5 bases, with 15 bases left in between. CDR1 SGHNT and CDR2 YYREEE come from the germline V gene (reference sequence). The CDR3 runs to 14 residues. In nucleotides, the CDR3 is TGTGCCAGCAGCCTACCCGGGCCCGGGGAGACCCAGTACTTC. It codes for CASSLPGPGETQYF. Variable domain in full (rest from reference TRBV5-4 and TRBJ2-5): ETGVTQSPTHLIKTRGQQVTLRCSSQSGHNTVSWYQQALGQGPQFIFQYYREEENGRGNFPPRFSGLQFPNYSSELNVNALELDDSALYLCASSLPGPGETQYFGPGTRLLVL.

This sequence joins TRBV6-2 or TRBV6-3 and TRBJ2-7; 9 nucleotides agree with TRBD2. The germline CDR1 and CDR2 sequences are MNHEY and SVGEGT. The CDR3 consists of 14 residues. V lost 2 bases, J lost 4 bases, and 3 bases stayed unmatched. The CDR3 protein is CASSYSGGPYEQYF. The CDR3 DNA reads TGTGCCAGCAGTTACAGCGGGGGGCCTTACGAGCAGTACTTC.

The V call is TRBV2, the J call TRBJ2-7; weak D call: TRBD1 (6 bases). CDR3 length: 16 residues. Germline assignment: CDR1 SNHLY and CDR2 FYNNEI. Trimming took 1 base from V and 5 from J, leaving 18 bases between them. The CDR3 is CASSEVSGRGRDEQYF. CDR3 DNA sequence: TGTGCCAGCAGTGAAGTTTCGGGCAGGGGAAGGGACGAGCAGTACTTC.

This CDR3 reads CASSETGARLSSRGPQHF. Written as DNA, the CDR3 is TGTGCCAGCAGTGAAACAGGGGCTCGGTTGTCGTCGCGAGGGCCCCAGCATTTT. The chain recombines TRBV6-1 with TRBJ1-5; TRBD1 aligns across 7 bases. CDR1 is MNHNS and CDR2 is SASEGT in the germline V gene. The CDR3 loop spans 18 amino acids. Germline trimming cut 2 bases from V and 9 bases from J; bases unmatched to any gene: 19.

This chain joins TRBV7-9 and TRBJ1-5, with D perhaps matching TRBD1 (5 bases). The V and J ends lost 0 bases and 8 bases respectively, with 8 bases between them. The CDR3 sequence is 13 residues long. From germline, CDR1 is SEHNR and CDR2 FQNEAQ (reference sequence). CDR3 residues: CASSLAQGKPQHF. CDR3 bases: TGTGCCAGCAGCTTAGCTCAGGGTAAGCCCCAGCATTTT. The full variable domain, with the rest looked up from reference TRBV7-9 and TRBJ1-5, is DTGVSQNPRHKITKRGQNVTFRCDPISEHNRLYWYRQTLGQGPEFLTYFQNEAQLEKSRLLSDRFSAERPKGSFSTLEIQRTEQGDSAMYLCASSLAQGKPQHFGDGTRLSIL.

The gene calls are TRBV4-3 and TRBJ1-1, with D uncertain. The CDR3 covers 14 residues. The germline CDR1 and CDR2 sequences are LGHNA and YSLEER. The V end was cut by 1 base, the J end by 3 bases, with 9 bases between. CDR3 DNA sequence: TGCGCCAGCAGCCAAGCTCGCGGCCACACTGAAGCTTTCTTT. This translates into CASSQARGHTEAFF.

The chain employs TRBV4-1 and TRBJ1-5; tentative D call: TRBD1 (6 bases). V was pared by 3 bases and J by 4 bases, with 16 bases between. The V gene's germline CDR1 is MGHRA and CDR2 YSYEKL. This CDR3 spans 16 amino acids. The CDR3 reads CASSQGDTRGNQPQHF. Here the CDR3 DNA reads TGCGCCAGCAGCCAGGGGGATACTAGGGGGAATCAGCCCCAGCATTTT.

The chain's CDR3 is CASSSLTRLAASSYEQYF. The CDR3 DNA reads TGTGCCAGCAGTTCCCTCACTCGACTAGCGGCAAGCTCCTACGAGCAGTACTTC. This chain connects TRBV27 to TRBJ2-7, with TRBD2 matching over 9 bases. The germline V gene has CDR1 MNHEY and CDR2 SMNVEV (reference sequence). The V and J ends lost 4 bases and 0 bases, in that order; junction bases with no gene match: 13. The CDR3 runs 18 residues.